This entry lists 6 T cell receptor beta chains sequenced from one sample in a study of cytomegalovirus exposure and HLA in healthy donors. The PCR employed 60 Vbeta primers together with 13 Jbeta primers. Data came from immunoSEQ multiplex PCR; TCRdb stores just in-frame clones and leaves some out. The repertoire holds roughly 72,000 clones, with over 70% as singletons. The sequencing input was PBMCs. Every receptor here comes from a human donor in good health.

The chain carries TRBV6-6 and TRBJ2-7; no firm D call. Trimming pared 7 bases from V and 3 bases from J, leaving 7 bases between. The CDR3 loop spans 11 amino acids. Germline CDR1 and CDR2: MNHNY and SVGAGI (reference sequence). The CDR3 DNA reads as TGTGCCAGCACCCCGGGCTACGAGCAGTACTTC. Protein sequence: CASTPGYEQYF.

This CDR3 is CAWSRRGLAGQPQHF. The DNA of the CDR3 is TGTGCCTGGAGTCGGAGGGGACTGGCGGGACAGCCCCAGCATTTT. This chain joins TRBV30 and TRBJ1-5; tentative D call: TRBD1 (5 bases). Per the germline V gene, CDR1 is GTSNPN and CDR2 is SVGIG (reference sequence). Trimming removed 2 bases from V and 7 bases from J, with 18 bases in between. The CDR3 covers 15 residues.

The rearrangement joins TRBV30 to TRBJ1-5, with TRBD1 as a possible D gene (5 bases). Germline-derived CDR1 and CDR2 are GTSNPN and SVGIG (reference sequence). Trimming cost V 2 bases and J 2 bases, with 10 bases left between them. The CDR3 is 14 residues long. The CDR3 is CAWSLGVGNQPQHF. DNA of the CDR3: TGTGCCTGGAGTTTAGGGGTAGGCAATCAGCCCCAGCATTTT.

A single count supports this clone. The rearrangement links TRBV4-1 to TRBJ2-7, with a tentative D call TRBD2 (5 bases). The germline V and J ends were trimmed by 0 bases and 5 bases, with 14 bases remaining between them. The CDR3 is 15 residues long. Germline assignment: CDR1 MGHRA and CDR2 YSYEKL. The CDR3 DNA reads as TGCGCCAGCAGCCAAGATCGGCTAGCCTCAAACGAGCAGTACTTC. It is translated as CASSQDRLASNEQYF.

The CDR3 nucleotides read TGTGCCAGCAGCTTAGACGGCGGGTGGAGGGGTGAAGCTTTCTTT. Translating gives CASSLDGGWRGEAFF. V and J are TRBV7-8 and TRBJ1-1, with D tentatively TRBD1 (5 bases). CDR1 and CDR2 from the germline V gene are SGHVS and FQNEAQ. CDR3 length equals 15 residues. Trimming removed 1 base from V and 7 bases from J, with 16 bases in between.

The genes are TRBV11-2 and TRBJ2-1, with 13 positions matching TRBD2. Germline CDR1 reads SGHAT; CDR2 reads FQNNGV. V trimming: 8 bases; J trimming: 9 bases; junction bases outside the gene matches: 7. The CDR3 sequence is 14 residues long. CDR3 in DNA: TGTGCCAGCTCAACTAGCGGGAGGGCCGGTGAGCAGTTCTTC. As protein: CASSTSGRAGEQFF.